This entry concerns a single TCR beta chain. The antigen is undetermined. Researchers ran the PCR with 60 Vbeta and 13 Jbeta primers. TCRdb keeps only in-frame clones here, not all; method: immunoSEQ multiplex PCR. The data contain fewer than 200,000 clones, approximately 70% of them singletons. The sample belongs to a study of cytomegalovirus exposure and HLA in healthy donors. Findings of the study overall: The later analysis indicated that the majority of CMV-associated TCR beta chains appeared HLA-restricted.

Per germline, CDR1 SGHKS and CDR2 YYEKEE (reference sequence). The CDR3 runs to 16 residues. V lost 4 bases to trimming and J lost 5 bases; unmatched junction nucleotides: 11. This receptor was taken from a woman younger than 45 in good health and CMV-seronegative. The chain combines TRBV5-5 with TRBJ2-5; 10 bases fit TRBD2. The material sequenced was PBMCs. The CDR3 spells CASSQTSGEGDETQYF. The CDR3 nucleotides read TGTGCCAGCAGCCAAACTAGCGGGGAGGGCGATGAGACCCAGTACTTC. Full variable domain (rest looked up from reference TRBV5-5 and TRBJ2-5): DAGVTQSPTHLIKTRGQQVTLRCSPISGHKSVSWYQQVLGQGPQFIFQYYEKEERGRGNFPDRFSARQFPNYSSELNVNALLLGDSALYLCASSQTSGEGDETQYFGPGTRLLVL.